This T cell receptor beta chain appears in the sequencing data of a study of blood T cells in healthy people across ages. Per germline, CDR1 MGHRA and CDR2 YSYEKL. V was trimmed by 4 bases and J by 8 bases, leaving 26 bases between them. This CDR3 has 17 residues. This clonotype was found a few times. Using a J-beta primer mix together with a sample-barcoded 5' primer, a second PCR was run for about 6 to 12 cycles. TCRdb passed the 5' RACE reads through MiXCR, listing each CDR3 protein once. The table records approximately 1.5 million distinct CDR3 sequences, about 31% of them present only once. The chain is built from TRBV4-1 and TRBJ1-2; the D is unclear. The sample comprised blood. The TCR originated in a woman aged 30 to 39 in good health. In DNA form, the CDR3 reads TGCGCCAGCAGCCGAAGTCCGGTATCCAGTGGTGGGGAAGGCTACACCTTC. Translated, it gives CASSRSPVSSGGEGYTF.